Shown below are 3 T cell receptor beta chains from a single sample sequenced in a study of T cell repertoires in cytomegalovirus infection (dated by TCRdb to about 2019). Reads for this sample came from an Illumina HiSeq 1500. TCRdb trimmed the raw reads at Q25, called clones with MiXCR and kept productive beta chains. Entries are consolidated by CDR3 protein sequence, retaining the most common genes and DNA. Present in this sample are 250,000 or so distinct CDR3 sequences, approximately 15% of which were seen just once. In total, the top ten clones hold roughly 45% of the sample. The sequencing input was CD8+ T cells from PBMCs. These receptors all stem from a human donor in good health (CMV status not recorded). Some clones in this sample may be carry-over from other donors' samples.

This clonotype has a handful of counts. For the CDR3, the DNA is TGTGCCAGCAGCCTAGGCCTCGGGTCCTACAATGAGCAGTTCTTC. It yields the protein CASSLGLGSYNEQFF. This chain connects TRBV7-9 to TRBJ2-1, with D hard to call. The CDR3 has 15 residues. With 5 bases removed from V and 1 base from J, the gap between germline ends came to 12 bases. Germline V gene lookup returns CDR1 SEHNR and CDR2 FQNEAQ (reference sequence).

The rearrangement uses TRBV6-2 or TRBV6-3 and TRBJ1-2; D is undetermined. The CDR3 consists of 14 residues. Trimming shortened V by 0 bases and J by 6 bases, and 11 bases separated the two germline ends. Germline CDR1 reads MNHEY; CDR2 reads SVGEGT. The CDR3 nucleotides are TGTGCCAGCAGTTACTCGATAGCGCTGGATGGCTACACCTTC. It specifies CASSYSIALDGYTF.

The chain is built from TRBV7-6 and TRBJ2-5, with 8 bases identical to TRBD2. Germline V gives CDR1 SGHVS, CDR2 FNYEAQ. Trimming at V came to 4 bases and at J to 5 bases, leaving 18 bases not matched to a gene. CDR3 length equals 18 residues. CDR3 amino acids: CASSSIAGNAPSAETQYF. As DNA, the CDR3 is TGTGCCAGCAGCTCTATAGCGGGGAATGCACCGAGTGCGGAGACCCAGTACTTC.